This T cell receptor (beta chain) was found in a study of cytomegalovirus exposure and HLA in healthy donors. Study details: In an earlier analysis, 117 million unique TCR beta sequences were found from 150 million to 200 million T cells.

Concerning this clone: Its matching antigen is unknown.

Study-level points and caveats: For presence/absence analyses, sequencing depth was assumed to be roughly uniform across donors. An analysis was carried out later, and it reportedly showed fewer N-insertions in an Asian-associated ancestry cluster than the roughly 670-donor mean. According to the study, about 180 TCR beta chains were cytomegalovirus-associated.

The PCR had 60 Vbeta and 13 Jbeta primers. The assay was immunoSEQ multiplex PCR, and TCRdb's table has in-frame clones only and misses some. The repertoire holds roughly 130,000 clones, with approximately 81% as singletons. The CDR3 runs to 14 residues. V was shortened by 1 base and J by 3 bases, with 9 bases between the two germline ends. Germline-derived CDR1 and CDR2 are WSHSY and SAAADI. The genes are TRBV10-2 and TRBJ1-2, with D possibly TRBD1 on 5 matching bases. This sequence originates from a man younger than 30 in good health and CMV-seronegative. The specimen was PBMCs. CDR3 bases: TGCGCCAGCAGTGAGTTTGTAGGGGACTATGGCTACACCTTC. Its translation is CASSEFVGDYGYTF.